This note documents a single T cell receptor beta chain sequence. These data come from a study of shared clonotypes between healthy human individuals. Study background: Participating donors consisted of a couple of women and a few men aged 18 to 49.

The CDR3 covers 16 residues. Trimming shortened V by 4 bases and J by 8 bases, and 20 bases separated the two germline ends. Germline V CDR1 and CDR2: MGHRA, YSYEKL. The method was immunoSEQ multiplex PCR; TCRdb's version includes in-frame clones alone and lacks a portion of them. Of under 1 million clones in the sample, about 96% were seen once. CD45RO-negative CD8 cells positively selected for CCR7 made up the naive population, which excluded terminally differentiated effector memory CD45RA+ cells. Nashville, Tennessee was home to all donors, each a Caucasian adult. The genes are TRBV4-1 and TRBJ1-4; no clear D. Sequenced: naive CD8+ T cells sorted from blood. The clonotype comes from a man aged 25-40 years in good health. CDR3 DNA: TGCGCCAGCAGCCCGAAACAGACGGGCAGAGGCGAAAAACTGTTTTTT. Its translation: CASSPKQTGRGEKLFF.